Below are 32 T cell receptor beta chains sequenced from a single sample in a study of T cell responses to AZD1222 COVID-19 vaccine (dated by TCRdb to the early 2020s). The library was produced with the immunoSEQ multiplex PCR assay. TCRdb re-hosts the immuneACCESS table, in-frame sequences only. Its copies lack some clones; in the studies checked, an unresolved V gene accounts for under half of them, and the cause for the rest is not known. The sample table shows 150,000 to 200,000 clones, and over 80% are seen once. Together, the top ten hold about 9.4% of the sample. The time point label, read with the paper, signifies: baseline before first vaccination. This specimen was peripheral blood, taken on day 0 of AZD1222 vaccination. Receptors were obtained from an adult in good health.

J is TRBJ1-2 and V is TRBV7-9, with D possibly being TRBD1 (5 bases). The V gene's germline CDR1 is SEHNR and CDR2 FQNEAQ (reference sequence). This CDR3 region has 13 residues. V lost 6 bases to trimming and J lost 3 bases, with 11 bases between them. In nucleotides, the CDR3 is TGTGCCAGCAGTTCCGGGGCATACTATGGCTACACCTTC. It is translated as CASSSGAYYGYTF.

The rearrangement links TRBV27 to TRBJ2-2; 10 bases match TRBD1. In germline, CDR1 is MNHEY, CDR2 SMNVEV (reference sequence). The CDR3 has 18 amino acids. V shed 7 bases, J shed 0 bases, and the junction held 11 bases outside the gene matches. CDR3 bases: TGTGCCAGCAACTGGGGGACAGGGGATTTCGCGAACACCGGGGAGCTGTTTTTT. This gives the protein CASNWGTGDFANTGELFF.

The gene calls are TRBV12-3 or TRBV12-4 and TRBJ1-1; D call uncertain. This CDR3 is 13 amino acids long. V lost 4 bases and J lost 1, with 7 bases in between. Here the CDR3 reads CASSYTENTEAFF. The DNA of the CDR3 is TGTGCCAGCAGTTACACAGAGAACACTGAAGCTTTCTTT.

This clone appeared a few times. The chain couples TRBV3-1 (or the pseudogene TRBV3-2) to TRBJ2-2, with D perhaps matching TRBD1 (5 bases). This CDR3 has 15 residues. CDR1 LGHDT and CDR2 YNNKEL come from the germline V gene (reference sequence). Trimming removed 3 bases at V and 4 bases at J, with 12 bases between. CDR3 coding DNA: TGTGCCAGCAGCCACCAGGGAAGTCCCACCGGGGAGCTGTTTTTT. Protein sequence: CASSHQGSPTGELFF.

The V call is TRBV5-4, the J call TRBJ1-1; 9 nucleotides agree with TRBD1. The germline V gene encodes CDR1 SGHNT and CDR2 YYREEE (reference sequence). Unmatched junction bases numbered 7, after V lost 4 bases and J lost 12 bases. The CDR3 is 12 amino acids. The CDR3 DNA is TGTGCCAGCAGCCAAGACAGGGGGTCGACTTTCTTT. Translation gives CASSQDRGSTFF.

This sequence joins TRBV11-2 and TRBJ1-6; a possible D gene is TRBD1 (5 bases). This CDR3 comprises 14 residues. The V gene lost 4 bases and the J gene lost 6 bases, with 10 bases spanning the gap. Per germline, CDR1 SGHAT and CDR2 FQNNGV. The CDR3 DNA follows: TGTGCCAGCAGCTGGCCGGGACCTAATTCACCCCTCCACTTT. Translation gives CASSWPGPNSPLHF.

This clone is a singleton in its sample. This rearrangement joins TRBV5-1 to TRBJ1-3, with a tentative D call TRBD1 (5 bases). This CDR3 region has 14 residues. V was clipped by 2 bases and J by 5 bases, with 11 bases between them. Germline loops: CDR1 SGHRS, CDR2 YFSETQ. CDR3 nucleotides: TGCGCCAGCAGCTTAACGGCAGGGAGAAACACCATATATTTT. This sequence encodes CASSLTAGRNTIYF.

This clone was counted between two and nine times. J is TRBJ2-1 and V is TRBV24-1; D not resolved. This CDR3 comprises 14 residues. Germline V CDR1 and CDR2: KGHDR, SFDVKD. The ends were cut back, 0 bases at V and 3 bases at J, with 5 bases in the middle. The CDR3 nucleotides are TGTGCCACCAGTGATTTGACTGGCTACAATGAGCAGTTCTTC. It codes for CATSDLTGYNEQFF.

V usage is TRBV10-3 and J usage is TRBJ2-3; 9 bases line up with TRBD1. With V trimmed by 3 bases and J by 6 bases, 10 bases remained unmatched. The CDR3 loop spans 16 amino acids. Germline V gives CDR1 ENHRY, CDR2 SYGVKD. The CDR3 nucleotides are TGTGCCATCAGTGAATTGGGGACAGGGTTTACGGATACGCAGTATTTT. Translated: CAISELGTGFTDTQYF.

The chain combines TRBV5-1 with TRBJ2-1, with D possibly matching TRBD2 (5 bases). The V end was cut by 2 bases, the J end by 0 bases, with 12 bases between. Germline values: CDR1 SGHRS, CDR2 YFSETQ. The CDR3 spans 16 residues. The CDR3 DNA sequence: TGCGCCAGCAGCTTTAGCGCGGCCATCTCCTACAATGAGCAGTTCTTC. Translated: CASSFSAAISYNEQFF.

V usage is TRBV5-5 and J usage is TRBJ2-1; 7 nucleotides agree with TRBD1. CDR1 and CDR2 (germline): SGHKS, YYEKEE (reference sequence). The CDR3 contains 17 residues. V lost 1 base, J lost 4 bases, and 11 bases stayed unmatched. The CDR3 protein is CASSLWVGGSPYNEQFF. CDR3 coding DNA: TGTGCCAGCAGCTTGTGGGTAGGGGGCTCCCCTTACAATGAGCAGTTCTTC.

A single count supports this clone. The V call is TRBV18, the J call TRBJ1-2, with TRBD1 matching over 8 bases. CDR1 is KGHSH and CDR2 is LQKENI in the germline V gene. This CDR3 is 17 amino acids long. The V segment lost 4 bases and the J segment 0 bases; nucleotides outside the gene matches: 10. The CDR3 DNA reads TGTGCCAGCTCACTTTCGGCCGGGACAGGACCTAACTATGGCTACACCTTC. Amino acid sequence: CASSLSAGTGPNYGYTF.

This clone was observed once. V and J are TRBV7-9 and TRBJ2-1; TRBD1 matches at 10 bases. V shed 4 bases and J 7 bases; nucleotides not matched to a gene: 10. CDR3 size: 16 residues. In germline, CDR1 is SEHNR, CDR2 FQNEAQ (reference sequence). This chain's CDR3 is CASSSTNDRGRNEQFF. In DNA form, the CDR3 reads TGTGCCAGCAGCTCCACGAATGACAGGGGGCGGAATGAGCAGTTCTTC.

This chain links TRBV15 with TRBJ1-5; D perhaps matches TRBD1 (6 bases). The V end lost 1 base, the J end lost 6 bases, and 10 bases lay between the germline ends. The CDR3 length is 14 residues. Germline CDR1 and CDR2: LNHNV and YYDKDF (reference sequence). The CDR3 coding sequence is TGTGCCACCAGCAGAGTACAGGGTGTTCAGCCCCAGCATTTT. Translation gives CATSRVQGVQPQHF.

The V gene is TRBV20-1, the J gene TRBJ1-2; D uncertain. The V end was cut by 3 bases, the J end by 2 bases, with 7 bases between. CDR1 DFQATT and CDR2 SNEGSKA come from the germline V gene (reference sequence). This CDR3 spans 12 amino acids. The CDR3 DNA reads as TGCAGTGCTAGTTCGGGCAACTATGGCTACACCTTC. Its protein product is CSASSGNYGYTF.

The genes are TRBV30 and TRBJ1-3; D remains ambiguous. V was trimmed by 5 bases and J by 1 base, leaving 9 bases between them. Germline values: CDR1 GTSNPN, CDR2 SVGIG (reference sequence). The CDR3 totals 13 residues. As DNA, the CDR3 is TGTGCCTGGGATCCAGGTTCTGGAAACACCATATATTTT. Its translation is CAWDPGSGNTIYF.

The rearrangement joins TRBV5-1 to TRBJ2-1, with 9 bases identical to TRBD1. The J segment lost 7 bases and the V segment lost 4 bases, leaving 9 bases of the junction unmatched. Germline V gives CDR1 SGHRS, CDR2 YFSETQ. The CDR3 length is 15 residues. CDR3 DNA sequence: TGCGCCAGCAGCCCACAGGGGGCGCCGTCGAATGAGCAGTTCTTC. It codes for CASSPQGAPSNEQFF.

J is TRBJ1-6 and V is TRBV2; no clear D gene. Trimming left V 5 bases short and J 7 bases short, with 15 bases between. Germline V gives CDR1 SNHLY, CDR2 FYNNEI. The CDR3 length is 15 residues. The CDR3 protein is CASSLPAARNSPLHF. In DNA, the CDR3 is TGTGCCAGCAGTTTACCCGCGGCTCGGAATTCACCCCTCCACTTT.

The chain couples TRBV27 to TRBJ2-7; 8 bases map to TRBD1. Germline CDR1 reads MNHEY; CDR2 reads SMNVEV (reference sequence). The CDR3 totals 15 residues. The ends lost 3 bases at V and 6 bases at J; junction bases unmatched: 10. CDR3 sequence (DNA): TGTGCCAGCAGTTTCTCCGGGACAGGCTACTCCGAGCAGTACTTC. Translation: CASSFSGTGYSEQYF.

The CDR3 DNA is TGTGCCAGCACCCCCGTTGGGTACGGGGCGCTAAATGAGCAGTTCTTC. Its translation is CASTPVGYGALNEQFF. The chain recombines TRBV9 with TRBJ2-1; D is tentatively TRBD1 or TRBD2 (5 bases each). V shed 6 bases and J shed 7 bases, with 23 bases lying between them. CDR3 length: 16 residues. CDR1 and CDR2 (germline): SGDLS, YYNGEE.

The sample holds one count of this clone. The V and J genes are TRBV5-4 and TRBJ2-1, with D perhaps TRBD1 (5 bases). Trimming left V 2 bases short and J 5 bases short, with 11 bases between. In germline, CDR1 is SGHNT, CDR2 YYREEE (reference sequence). The CDR3 runs to 14 residues. CDR3 nucleotides: TGTGCCAGCAGCTTCACAGGAGCCGACAATGAGCAGTTCTTC. Its protein product is CASSFTGADNEQFF.

J is TRBJ1-5 and V is TRBV27, with D hard to call. The CDR3 covers 14 residues. The V gene's germline CDR1 is MNHEY and CDR2 SMNVEV (reference sequence). Trimming cost V 5 bases and J 0 bases, with 8 bases left between them. The CDR3 DNA reads as TGTGCCAGCAGTCCGGGCCATAGCAATCAGCCCCAGCATTTT. This translates into CASSPGHSNQPQHF.

The sample holds one count of this clone. J is TRBJ1-2 and V is TRBV12-3 or TRBV12-4; no definite D call. The CDR3 has 13 amino acids. Trimming removed 7 bases from V and 2 bases from J, with 11 bases in between. The DNA for the CDR3 is TGTGCCAGCAATGGAGGAGGAAACTATGGCTACACCTTC. Its translation is CASNGGGNYGYTF.

The CDR3 coding sequence is TGTGCTAGTGGTTTAGGGTTGAACACTGAAGCTTTCTTT. As protein: CASGLGLNTEAFF. This chain uses TRBV12-5 with TRBJ1-1; unclear D gene. V lost 3 bases to trimming and J lost 0 bases, with 5 bases between them. Germline CDR1 reads LGHNT; CDR2 reads FRNRAP. The CDR3 extends over 13 amino acids.

This chain joins TRBV4-2 and TRBJ1-3; 7 bases are shared with TRBD1. The germline gives CDR1 LGHNA, CDR2 YNFKEQ. The length of the CDR3 is 19 residues. The J segment lost 0 bases and the V segment lost 1 base, leaving 12 bases of the junction unmatched. CDR3 bases: TGTGCCAGCAGCCAAGTTTTTCCGGGACAGACAAACTCTGGAAACACCATATATTTT. It codes for CASSQVFPGQTNSGNTIYF.

The chain has TRBV5-6 and TRBJ2-7; the D is unclear. Germline values: CDR1 SGHDT, CDR2 YYEEEE. Trimming took off 4 bases at V and 7 bases at J, with 21 bases between the two ends. The CDR3 is 15 amino acids. CDR3 in DNA: TGTGCCAGCAGCCCCGGCGGTCGAGGCCCATGGGAGCAGTACGTC. This gives the protein CASSPGGRGPWEQYV.

The chain couples TRBV5-6 to TRBJ2-2; no reliable D call. Trimming left V 3 bases short and J 3 bases short, with 9 bases between. The length of the CDR3 is 14 residues. Germline V gene sequence: CDR1 SGHDT, CDR2 YYEEEE. CDR3 in DNA: TGTGCCAGCAGCTATAAGGAGTACACCGGGGAGCTGTTTTTT. The encoded protein is CASSYKEYTGELFF. Variable domain in full (rest from reference TRBV5-6 and TRBJ2-2): DAGVTQSPTHLIKTRGQQVTLRCSPKSGHDTVSWYQQALGQGPQFIFQYYEEEERQRGNFPDRFSGHQFPNYSSELNVNALLLGDSALYLCASSYKEYTGELFFGEGSRLTVL.

J is TRBJ1-1 and V is TRBV6-5, with unresolved D. Germline V gene sequence: CDR1 MNHEY, CDR2 SVGAGI. V gave up 7 bases and J gave up 11 bases, with 23 bases separating them. The CDR3 has 14 residues. The CDR3: CASNQLGAGRRAFF. The DNA of the CDR3 is TGTGCCAGCAACCAACTGGGAGCGGGTCGTAGGGCTTTCTTT.

This chain uses TRBV2 with TRBJ2-6; no definite D call. With 6 bases removed from V and 0 bases from J, the gap between germline ends came to 9 bases. The CDR3 contains 15 residues. Germline values: CDR1 SNHLY, CDR2 FYNNEI. CDR3 coding DNA: TGTGCCAGCAGGAAGCTGACCTCTGGGGCCAACGTCCTGACTTTC. Amino acid sequence: CASRKLTSGANVLTF.

V usage is TRBV5-1 and J usage is TRBJ1-1; 12 positions match TRBD1. The CDR3 runs to 23 residues. The V and J ends lost 0 bases and 0 bases, in that order; junction bases with no gene match: 21. Germline CDR1 is SGHRS and CDR2 is YFSETQ. CDR3 region: CASSLDFRDRGRAALGMNTEAFF. The CDR3 bases are TGCGCCAGCAGCTTGGACTTCCGGGACAGGGGGCGAGCGGCCCTCGGAATGAACACTGAAGCTTTCTTT.

J is TRBJ1-1 and V is TRBV29-1; D call uncertain. The length of the CDR3 is 13 residues. V lost 5 bases, J lost 6 bases, and 16 bases lay in between. CDR1 and CDR2 (germline): SQVTM, ANQGSEA. The CDR3 loop is CSVPFRYFPEAFF. CDR3 sequence (DNA): TGCAGCGTTCCTTTCCGCTATTTCCCTGAAGCTTTCTTT. Combining the CDR3 with reference TRBV29-1 and TRBJ1-1 gives the whole variable domain SAVISQKPSRDICQRGTSLTIQCQVDSQVTMMFWYRQQPGQSLTLIATANQGSEATYESGFVIDKFPISRPNLTFSTLTVSNMSPEDSSIYLCSVPFRYFPEAFFGQGTRLTVV.

V usage is TRBV12-5 and J usage is TRBJ2-1, with D perhaps TRBD2 (5 bases). The CDR3 is made up of 15 amino acids. The germline gives CDR1 LGHNT, CDR2 FRNRAP. The V end lost 3 bases, the J end lost 2 bases, and 11 bases lay between the germline ends. Written as DNA, the CDR3 is TGTGCTAGTGGTTTCGGCGGGTCGACCTACAATGAGCAGTTCTTC. Its translation: CASGFGGSTYNEQFF. The variable domain in full, completed from reference TRBV12-5 and TRBJ2-1, reads DARVTQTPRHKVTEMGQEVTMRCQPILGHNTVFWYRQTMMQGLELLAYFRNRAPLDDSGMPKDRFSAEMPDATLATLKIQPSEPRDSAVYFCASGFGGSTYNEQFFGPGTRLTVL.